Listed here are 27 T cell receptor beta chains from one sample, sequenced in a study of metastatic and nonmetastatic thyroid tumors. All patients reached thyroid surgery having received no treatment beforehand. TCRdb reprocessed the PCR reads using MiXCR. The data hold some 31,000 clones, with around 4% observed a single time. Sequencing was done on a sample of blood. Receptor source: a female donor with papillary thyroid cancer or a benign thyroid nodule (not recorded which). Some clones in this sample may be carry-over from other donors' samples.

This clone was seen many times. Compared with germline, one end of the junction differs, possibly owing to a read error. The same CDR3 can be traced to other DNA sequences in this sample. The chain employs TRBV6-1 and TRBJ2-2; 10 bases align to TRBD2. Germline V CDR1 and CDR2: MNHNS, SASEGT. This CDR3 contains 17 residues. The CDR3 DNA reads as TGTGCCAGCAGTGGTCTAGCGGGAGTTAGTCTGACCGGGGAGCTGTTTTTC. This encodes CASSGLAGVSLTGELFF.

This clone was seen more than once but under ten times. A read error is possible here, since a much larger clone lies one base away. The rearrangement joins TRBV5-4 to TRBJ2-5, with a tentative D call TRBD1 (6 bases). Germline V gives CDR1 SGHNT, CDR2 YYREEE (reference sequence). This CDR3 spans 17 amino acids. The CDR3 loop is CASSLVGKTGWVETKYF. CDR3 nucleotides: TGTGCCAGCAGCTTGGTCGGTAAAACAGGGTGGGTGGAGACCAAGTACTTC.

This clone was counted ten times or more. This chain connects TRBV30 to TRBJ2-1, with TRBD1 identical over 11 bases. The germline V gene has CDR1 GTSNPN and CDR2 SVGIG (reference sequence). With 1 base clipped from V and 6 bases from J, the junction kept 2 bases outside the gene matches. This CDR3 spans 14 amino acids. The CDR3 here is CAWSGGQGVNEQFF. The CDR3 nucleotides are TGTGCCTGGAGTGGGGGACAGGGGGTCAATGAGCAGTTCTTC.

On this clone: This may stem from a read error, because a much larger clone lies one nucleotide away. V usage is TRBV19 and J usage is TRBJ2-5, with no clear D. The CDR3 contains 12 residues. Germline loops: CDR1 LNHDA, CDR2 SQIVND (reference sequence). V was clipped by 7 bases and J by 5 bases, with 11 bases between them. This CDR3 reads CASIEQRETQYF. The CDR3 nucleotides read TGTGCCAGTATTGAGCAACGGGAGACCCAGTACTTC.

This clone turned up a few times. The V and J genes are TRBV5-1 and TRBJ2-2, with TRBD2 as a possible D gene (6 bases). Trimming removed 0 bases at V and 3 bases at J, with 12 bases between. The CDR3 has 16 residues. CDR1 and CDR2 (germline): SGHRS, YFSETQ. CDR3 nucleotides: TGCGCCAGCAGCTTGGTCGGGAGCGTCGACACCGGGGAGCTGTTTTTT. Its translation is CASSLVGSVDTGELFF.

Note on this clone: Just one base apart from a much larger clone, this may be a read error. The chain combines TRBV9 with TRBJ2-1; either TRBD1 or TRBD2 may supply D (5 bases each). This CDR3 region has 12 residues. The germline V gene encodes CDR1 SGDLS and CDR2 YYNGEE. The CDR3 region is CASSVLMGVKLF. CDR3 DNA sequence: TGTGCCAGCAGCGTATTGATGGGGGTGAAGCTCTTC. Supplemented by reference TRBV9 and TRBJ2-1, the full variable domain reads DSGVTQTPKHLITATGQRVTLRCSPRSGDLSVYWYQQSLDQGLQFLIQYYNGEERAKGNILERFSAQQFPDLHSELNLSSLELGDSALYFCASSVLMGVKLFGPGTRLTVL.

This clone occurred many times. The chain joins TRBV28 to TRBJ1-1, with no clear D. Germline CDR1 is MDHEN and CDR2 is SYDVKM. V was pared by 4 bases and J by 6 bases, with 24 bases between. This CDR3 spans 17 amino acids. CDR3 residues: CASSSQPLRNQKPEAFF. The CDR3 DNA reads TGTGCCAGCAGTTCCCAGCCTCTACGGAACCAAAAGCCTGAAGCTTTCTTT.

The sample holds many counts of this clone. This rearrangement joins TRBV7-3 to TRBJ2-5; maybe TRBD2 (5 bases). CDR3 length: 14 residues. Trimming removed 5 bases at V and 1 base at J, with 11 bases between. CDR1 and CDR2 from the germline V gene are SGHTA and FQGTGA. The DNA of the CDR3 is TGTGCCAGCAGCCCCACGGGATTCCAAGAGACCCAGTACTTC. Its translation: CASSPTGFQETQYF.

CDR3 sequence: CASSVRTSDSTDTQYF. Written as DNA, the CDR3 is TGTGCCAGCAGTGTCCGTACTAGCGACAGCACAGATACGCAGTATTTT. The chain carries TRBV6-4 and TRBJ2-3, with 7 bases lining up with TRBD2. Germline V lookup: CDR1 MRHNA, CDR2 SNTAGT. The CDR3 length is 16 residues. After removal of 4 bases from V and 0 bases from J, the junction contained 7 bases not matched to a gene.

This clone was detected ten times or more. CDR3 loop: CASSLLSRTTGTDTQYF. As DNA, the CDR3 is TGTGCCAGCAGCTTATTGTCCAGGACCACCGGCACAGATACGCAGTATTTT. This chain joins TRBV7-3 and TRBJ2-3, with D hard to call. CDR1 is SGHTA and CDR2 is FQGTGA in the germline V gene. V gave up 2 bases and J gave up 1 base, with 16 bases separating them. CDR3 size: 17 residues.

In this sample, this clone turned up many times. V gene TRBV20-1 combines with J gene TRBJ1-1; TRBD1 matches at 9 bases. In germline, CDR1 is DFQATT, CDR2 SNEGSKA (reference sequence). This CDR3 region has 16 residues. V shed 7 bases, J shed 5 bases, and the junction held 17 bases outside the gene matches. DNA of the CDR3: TGCAGTGAAGGGTGTAGGGACAGGGAAGGGGTGACTGAAGCTTTCTTT. Protein: CSEGCRDREGVTEAFF.

There are many counts of this clone. The chain combines TRBV6-2 or TRBV6-3 with TRBJ2-7; D may match TRBD1 or TRBD2 (5 bases each). The V gene's germline CDR1 is MNHEY and CDR2 SVGEGT. The CDR3 spans 13 residues. V lost 4 bases and J 2 bases, leaving 9 bases between the germline ends. The chain's CDR3 is CASSWGPTYEQYF. DNA for the CDR3: TGTGCCAGCAGTTGGGGACCGACCTACGAGCAGTACTTC.

V and J are TRBV27 and TRBJ2-7, with D hard to call. This CDR3 comprises 14 residues. Germline CDR1 is MNHEY and CDR2 is SMNVEV (reference sequence). V shed 6 bases and J shed 3 bases, with 15 bases lying between them. For the CDR3, the DNA is TGTGCCAGCAGCAAAACACGGTTGATCTACGAGCAGTACTTC. Translation: CASSKTRLIYEQYF.

On this clone itself: A junction boundary mismatches the germline segment, possibly from a read error. This rearrangement joins TRBV30 to TRBJ2-1; TRBD2 matches at 8 bases. The CDR3 contains 15 residues. CDR1 is GTSNPN, CDR2 SVGIG, per germline (reference sequence). CDR3 region: CAWKEISGKYNGQFF. The DNA of the CDR3 is TGTGCCTGGAAAGAGATTAGCGGGAAGTACAATGGGCAGTTCTTC.

As concerns this clone: This is likely a read error, given that the CDR3 carries no conserved phenylalanine or tryptophan at its end. V gene TRBV6-1 combines with J gene TRBJ2-1, with no clear D. Trimming removed 7 bases at V and 8 bases at J, with 6 bases between. Per the germline V gene, CDR1 is MNHNS and CDR2 is SASEGT. This CDR3 has 10 amino acids. The CDR3 DNA is TGTGCCAGCACTGGGGATGAGCAGTTCTCC. Amino acid sequence: CASTGDEQFS.

This clone was counted at least ten times. The CDR3 DNA sequence: TGCAGTGCCCTCCGGACTCCTCTAGCGACCCAGTACTTC. Encoded protein: CSALRTPLATQYF. The rearrangement joins TRBV20-1 to TRBJ2-5, with a weak D call TRBD2 (5 bases). Trimming took off 6 bases at V and 7 bases at J, with 18 bases between the two ends. CDR1 is DFQATT and CDR2 is SNEGSKA in the germline V gene (reference sequence). The CDR3 loop spans 13 amino acids.

By its share, this clone is medium-sized. The chain is built from TRBV24-1 and TRBJ2-7, with TRBD1 identical over 8 bases. The CDR3 is made up of 13 amino acids. Unmatched junction bases numbered 5, after V lost 5 bases and J lost 6 bases. Germline V gene sequence: CDR1 KGHDR, CDR2 SFDVKD. The CDR3 DNA sequence: TGTGCCACCAGTGCACAGGGGGGCGGCGAGCAGTACTTC. Translation: CATSAQGGGEQYF.

V and J are TRBV6-2 or TRBV6-3 and TRBJ2-6; D not certain. The CDR3 totals 16 residues. The germline CDR1 and CDR2 sequences are MNHEY and SVGEGT. V dropped 6 bases and J dropped 4 bases, with 16 bases sitting between them. CDR3 amino acids: CASSEDAGTGANVLTF. The CDR3 coding sequence is TGTGCCAGCAGCGAGGACGCAGGAACCGGGGCCAACGTCCTGACTTTC.

This clone has ten or more counts. The chain recombines TRBV6-1 with TRBJ2-1; 10 positions match TRBD1. The CDR3 contains 14 residues. V lost 7 bases and J lost 5; bases outside the gene matches: 5. CDR1 and CDR2 (germline): MNHNS, SASEGT. CDR3 amino acids: CASKPGQGNNEQFF. The CDR3 bases are TGTGCCAGCAAACCGGGACAGGGGAACAATGAGCAGTTCTTC.

The chain carries TRBV19 and TRBJ2-7, with D maybe TRBD2 (7 bases). Trimming stripped 2 bases from V and 0 bases from J, with 20 bases between. The germline gives CDR1 LNHDA, CDR2 SQIVND (reference sequence). The CDR3 runs to 18 residues. The DNA of the CDR3 is TGTGCCAGTAGTATACAAAGCGGGACACCGGGGCGCTCCTACGAGCAGTACTTC. Encoded protein: CASSIQSGTPGRSYEQYF.

Only a few counts were recorded for this clone. V gene TRBV2 combines with J gene TRBJ2-7; the D gene is possibly TRBD1 (6 bases). The germline V gene encodes CDR1 SNHLY and CDR2 FYNNEI. V lost 6 bases and J 0 bases, leaving 15 bases between the germline ends. This CDR3 has 15 amino acids. The CDR3 nucleotides read TGTGCCAGCAGGGATCCCGGGACAAACTCCTACGAGCAGTACTTC. Translated, it gives CASRDPGTNSYEQYF.

The chain recombines TRBV28 with TRBJ2-7; either TRBD1 or TRBD2 may supply D (5 bases each). V was shortened by 7 bases and J by 1 base, with 17 bases between the two germline ends. Germline V gives CDR1 MDHEN, CDR2 SYDVKM. The length of the CDR3 is 15 residues. The CDR3 coding sequence is TGTGCCAGCACACAACCGGGACGGTCGTCCTACGAGCAGTACTTC. Translating it yields CASTQPGRSSYEQYF.

This clone was seen only a few times. The chain is built from TRBV4-1 and TRBJ2-2; 10 bases map to TRBD2. This CDR3 has 18 amino acids. J was trimmed by 6 bases and V by 3 bases; bases with no gene match: 13. CDR1 is MGHRA, CDR2 YSYEKL, per germline. CDR3: CASSHPHQRGGDPGELFF. In nucleotides, the CDR3 is TGCGCCAGCAGCCATCCCCACCAGCGGGGGGGCGATCCCGGGGAGCTGTTTTTT.

This clone was detected many times. The chain is built from TRBV4-1 and TRBJ1-4; 7 nucleotides align to TRBD1. The CDR3 is made up of 14 amino acids. V gave up 4 bases and J gave up 7 bases; unmatched junction bases: 6. The germline CDR1 and CDR2 sequences are MGHRA and YSYEKL. Written as DNA, the CDR3 is TGCGCCAGCAGCCTGACAGGGATGGGTGAAAAACTGTTTTTT. This codes for CASSLTGMGEKLFF.

The table lists this clone with many counts. The CDR3 sequence: CASSSGLAGALGENEQFF. DNA of the CDR3: TGTGCCAGCAGCTCGGGACTAGCGGGAGCGCTGGGGGAGAATGAGCAGTTCTTC. The rearrangement uses TRBV7-6 and TRBJ2-1; 14 nucleotides agree with TRBD2. V lost 4 bases, J lost 7 bases, and 12 bases stayed unmatched. CDR1 is SGHVS, CDR2 FNYEAQ, per germline. This CDR3 region has 18 residues.

A few counts support this clone. V usage is TRBV24-1 and J usage is TRBJ2-2; D unclear. This CDR3 has 13 amino acids. V lost 4 bases to trimming and J lost 5 bases, with 7 bases between them. Germline V gene sequence: CDR1 KGHDR, CDR2 SFDVKD. CDR3 protein: CATSDRSTGELFF. CDR3 coding DNA: TGTGCCACCAGTGACCGGTCTACCGGGGAGCTGTTTTTT.

This clone showed up many times. This chain joins TRBV4-1 and TRBJ1-1; 7 bases align to TRBD1. V shed 4 bases and J 6 bases; nucleotides not matched to a gene: 11. The CDR3 loop spans 15 amino acids. CDR1 is MGHRA and CDR2 is YSYEKL in the germline V gene. This CDR3 is CASSPDRVWLPEAFF. The CDR3 nucleotides are TGCGCCAGCAGCCCAGACAGGGTTTGGTTGCCTGAAGCTTTCTTT.